The clone carrying this TCR beta chain was seen a handful of times. Antigen: not known. Each sample yielded at least 6 million isolated PBMCs. This sample is drawn from a study of blood T cells in healthy people across ages. Together with a sample-barcoded 5' primer, a J-beta primer mix was included in a second PCR lasting about 6 to 11 cycles. TCRdb independently ran MiXCR on the 5' RACE reads; one entry per CDR3 protein. The sample lists 780,000 or so distinct CDR3 sequences; less than 70% were seen once. Germline V CDR1 and CDR2: LGHNA, YNFKEQ. This CDR3 is built from 14 residues. The J segment lost 2 bases and the V segment lost 1 base, leaving 1 base of the junction unmatched. Notes on the study in general: CMV status of donors was unknown, possibly confounding expanded clonotype changes.

The TCR sequence derives from a man aged 80 or over in good health. Material: blood. V usage is TRBV4-2 and J usage is TRBJ2-5; 7 nucleotides align to TRBD2. For the CDR3, the DNA is TGTGCCAGCAGCCAAGCGGGACTACAAGAGACCCAGTACTTC. This sequence encodes CASSQAGLQETQYF.